This record covers a single T cell receptor (beta chain). The source of the sample is a study of control samples from healthy donors and cancer patients. The protocol was immunoSEQ multiplex PCR, while the TCRdb copy is restricted to in-frame clones and leaves out a portion. Among 150,000 to 200,000 clones listed, approximately 93% were seen once. Germline CDR1 is ENHRY and CDR2 is SYGVKD. Trimming cost V 6 bases and J 4 bases; bases outside gene matches: 12. The CDR3 covers 17 residues. Sequenced material: blood. The receptor comes from a woman in her thirties or forties in good health. The V gene is TRBV10-3, the J gene TRBJ2-3; 11 positions agree with TRBD2. DNA of the CDR3: TGTGCCATCAGGACACCGACTAGCGGGACAGGGTCAGATACGCAGTATTTT. Translation gives CAIRTPTSGTGSDTQYF.